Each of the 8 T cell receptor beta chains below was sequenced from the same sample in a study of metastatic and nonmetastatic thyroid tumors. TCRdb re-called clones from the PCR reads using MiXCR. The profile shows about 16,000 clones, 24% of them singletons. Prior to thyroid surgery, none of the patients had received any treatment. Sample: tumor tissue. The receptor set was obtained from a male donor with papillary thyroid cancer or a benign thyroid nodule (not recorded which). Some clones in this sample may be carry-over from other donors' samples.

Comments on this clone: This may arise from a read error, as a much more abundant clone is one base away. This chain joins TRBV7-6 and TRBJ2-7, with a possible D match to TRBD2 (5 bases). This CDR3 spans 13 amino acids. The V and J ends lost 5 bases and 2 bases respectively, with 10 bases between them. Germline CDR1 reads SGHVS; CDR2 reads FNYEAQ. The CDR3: CASSLSGTYEQYF. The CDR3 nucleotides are TGTGCCAGCAGCCTTTCCGGGACCTACGAGCAGTACTTC.

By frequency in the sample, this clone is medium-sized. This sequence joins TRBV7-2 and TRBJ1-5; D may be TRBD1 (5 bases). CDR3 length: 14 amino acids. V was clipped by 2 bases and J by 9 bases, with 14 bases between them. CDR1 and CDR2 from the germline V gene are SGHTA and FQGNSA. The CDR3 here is CASSLISEGPPQHF. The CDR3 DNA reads TGTGCCAGCAGCTTAATATCGGAGGGGCCGCCCCAGCATTTT. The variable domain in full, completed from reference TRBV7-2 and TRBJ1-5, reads GAGVSQSPSNKVTEKGKDVELRCDPISGHTALYWYRQSLGQGLEFLIYFQGNSAPDKSGLPSDRFSAERTGGSVSTLTIQRTQQEDSAVYLCASSLISEGPPQHFGDGTRLSIL.

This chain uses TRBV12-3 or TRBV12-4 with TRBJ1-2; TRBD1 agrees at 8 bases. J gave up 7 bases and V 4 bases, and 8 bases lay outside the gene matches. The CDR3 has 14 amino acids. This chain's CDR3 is CASSSGQGRRGYTF. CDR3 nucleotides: TGTGCCAGCAGTTCTGGACAGGGACGACGTGGCTACACCTTC.

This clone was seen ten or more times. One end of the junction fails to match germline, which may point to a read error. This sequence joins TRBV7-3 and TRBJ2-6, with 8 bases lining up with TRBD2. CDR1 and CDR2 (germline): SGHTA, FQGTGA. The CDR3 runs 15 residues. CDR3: CASSRGGSGANALTF. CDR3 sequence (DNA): TGTGCCAGCAGCCGCGGGGGGTCTGGGGCCAACGCCCTGACTTTC.

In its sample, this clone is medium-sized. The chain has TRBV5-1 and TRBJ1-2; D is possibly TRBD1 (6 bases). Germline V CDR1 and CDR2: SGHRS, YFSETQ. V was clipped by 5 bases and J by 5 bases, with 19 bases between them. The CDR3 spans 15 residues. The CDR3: CASRGGPSRQYGYTF. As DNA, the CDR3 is TGCGCCAGCAGGGGGGGGCCGTCCAGGCAATATGGCTACACCTTC.

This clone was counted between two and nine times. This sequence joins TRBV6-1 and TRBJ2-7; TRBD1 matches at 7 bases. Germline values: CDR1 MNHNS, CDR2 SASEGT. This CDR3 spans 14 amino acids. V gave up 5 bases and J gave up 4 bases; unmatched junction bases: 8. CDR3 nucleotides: TGTGCCAGCAGTAGTAGACAGGGTATATACGAGCAGTACGTC. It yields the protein CASSSRQGIYEQYV.

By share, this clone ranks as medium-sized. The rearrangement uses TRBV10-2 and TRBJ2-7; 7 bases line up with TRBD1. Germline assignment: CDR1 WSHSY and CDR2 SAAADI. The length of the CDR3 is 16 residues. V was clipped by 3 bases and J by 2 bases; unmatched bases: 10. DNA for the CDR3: TGCGCCAGCAGTGACCCTAACAGGGGCTGGCCCTACGAGCAGTACTTC. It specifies CASSDPNRGWPYEQYF.

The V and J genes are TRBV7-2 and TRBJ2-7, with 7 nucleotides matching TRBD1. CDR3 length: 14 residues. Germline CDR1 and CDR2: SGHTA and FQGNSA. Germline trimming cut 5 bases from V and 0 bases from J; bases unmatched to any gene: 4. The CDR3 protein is CASSKQGPSYEQYF. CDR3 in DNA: TGTGCCAGCAGCAAACAGGGGCCCTCCTACGAGCAGTACTTC.